Listed here is a single T cell receptor (beta chain). Its antigen is not identified. The PCR made use of 60 Vbeta and 13 Jbeta primers. Per the authors' pipeline: The authors later counted 70 million to 85 million unique TCR beta chains, some 12 million of them shared. TCRdb's table, derived via immunoSEQ multiplex PCR, lists solely in-frame clones and lacks some. V, J and clone size are those of that table, while D and trimming were read from the DNA. Of 150,000 to 250,000 clones listed, approximately 85% are singletons. The germline V gene has CDR1 MNHEY and CDR2 SMNVEV (reference sequence). The CDR3 has 14 amino acids. Trimming cost V 5 bases and J 4 bases, with 12 bases left between them. These data originate in a study of cytomegalovirus exposure and HLA in healthy donors. For the study at large: Out of about 170 million T cells, an earlier analysis found about 100 million unique TCR beta sequences in total. General study results and limits: Common viral pathogens seemed to be connected with several of the most significant clusters, according to a later analysis. Most CMV-associated TCR beta chains were later found to appear HLA-restricted.

The receptor was derived from a woman between 50 and 59 years old in good health and CMV-seronegative. Source material: PBMCs. The V and J genes are TRBV27 and TRBJ2-4, with D maybe TRBD2 (6 bases). CDR3 region: CASSPGTLKNIQYF. DNA of the CDR3: TGTGCCAGCAGTCCCGGGACTCTTAAAAACATTCAGTACTTC.